Below are 12 T cell receptor beta chains sequenced from a single sample in a study of Tregs in tolerant kidney transplant recipients. TCRdb's copy holds only in-frame clones and misses some; the assay was immunoSEQ multiplex PCR. This table has around 120,000 clones, about 91% appearing once. Sequencing was performed on CD4+ T cells from blood. These receptors originate from a human donor in good health.

V gene TRBV15 combines with J gene TRBJ1-5; D unresolved. There are 14 residues in the CDR3. V shed 1 base and J shed 7 bases, with 11 bases lying between them. Germline-derived CDR1 and CDR2 are LNHNV and YYDKDF (reference sequence). As DNA, the CDR3 is TGTGCCACCAGCAGAGGATCCCAAAGACAGCCCCAGCATTTT. Translating gives CATSRGSQRQPQHF. The full variable domain, completed using reference TRBV15 and TRBJ1-5, is DAMVIQNPRYQVTQFGKPVTLSCSQTLNHNVMYWYQQKSSQAPKLLFHYYDKDFNNEADTPDNFQSRRPNTSFCFLDIRSPGLGDTAMYLCATSRGSQRQPQHFGDGTRLSIL.

This chain uses TRBV5-6 with TRBJ2-1, with TRBD2 identical over 8 bases. The CDR3 loop spans 17 amino acids. The junction had 9 bases not matched to a gene; V was cut back by 3 bases and J by 1 base. Per the germline V gene, CDR1 is SGHDT and CDR2 is YYEEEE. The CDR3 DNA sequence: TGTGCCAGCAGCTCGTATTTAGCGGGGATATCCTACAATGAGCAGTTCTTC. Encoded protein: CASSSYLAGISYNEQFF.

The V gene is TRBV7-6, the J gene TRBJ1-5; 8 bases align to TRBD1. V was clipped by 5 bases and J by 4 bases; unmatched bases: 1. This CDR3 is 13 amino acids long. Germline loops: CDR1 SGHVS, CDR2 FNYEAQ. Here the CDR3 reads CASSRTGNQPQHF. CDR3 nucleotide sequence: TGTGCCAGCAGCCGGACAGGGAATCAGCCCCAGCATTTT.

V is TRBV6-5 and J is TRBJ2-3; tentatively, D is TRBD1 (6 bases). Trimming shortened V by 6 bases and J by 0 bases, and 10 bases separated the two germline ends. This CDR3 has 14 amino acids. Germline assignment: CDR1 MNHEY and CDR2 SVGAGI. In DNA, the CDR3 is TGTGCCAGCAGAGGGACATCAAGCACAGATACGCAGTATTTT. Its protein is CASRGTSSTDTQYF.

V gene TRBV6-5 combines with J gene TRBJ2-7, with TRBD2 identical over 8 bases. V shed 4 bases, J shed 4 bases, and the junction held 9 bases outside the gene matches. Germline V CDR1 and CDR2: MNHEY, SVGAGI. The CDR3 totals 15 residues. CDR3 nucleotide sequence: TGTGCCAGCAGTTCCGCGGGACTAGGGGGTTACGAGCAGTACTTC. Translation gives CASSSAGLGGYEQYF.

This clone was counted once. This chain joins TRBV4-2 and TRBJ2-7; a weak D match, TRBD2 (6 bases). CDR1 is LGHNA, CDR2 YNFKEQ, per germline. V lost 0 bases and J lost 0, with 9 bases in between. The CDR3 loop spans 15 amino acids. The CDR3 here is CASSQDLGGSYEQYF. CDR3 sequence (DNA): TGTGCCAGCAGCCAAGATCTCGGGGGCTCCTACGAGCAGTACTTC.

The rearrangement joins TRBV7-9 to TRBJ2-7; D call uncertain. Trimming shortened V by 5 bases and J by 9 bases, and 17 bases separated the two germline ends. The CDR3 contains 13 residues. Per the germline V gene, CDR1 is SEHNR and CDR2 is FQNEAQ (reference sequence). Written as DNA, the CDR3 is TGTGCCAGCAGCCCCCTTTGGGAATTTGGGCAGTACTTC. Encoded protein: CASSPLWEFGQYF.

This chain connects TRBV11-2 to TRBJ1-1, with D unclear. The V end lost 6 bases, the J end lost 3 bases, and 17 bases lay between the germline ends. Germline CDR1 reads SGHAT; CDR2 reads FQNNGV. The CDR3 runs to 15 residues. The chain's CDR3 is CASRIRDYGDTEAFF. CDR3 nucleotides: TGTGCCAGCAGGATCCGGGATTATGGGGACACTGAAGCTTTCTTT.

The V gene is TRBV29-1, the J gene TRBJ2-4; D may be TRBD2 (5 bases). The CDR3 sequence is 12 residues long. Germline CDR1 SQVTM, CDR2 ANQGSEA. V was cut by 3 bases and J by 11 bases, with 14 bases left in between. CDR3 in DNA: TGCAGCGTTGATACTAGGATCGGGGTTCAGTACTTC. This codes for CSVDTRIGVQYF.

This rearrangement joins TRBV18 to TRBJ2-3; the D gene could be TRBD1 or TRBD2 (5 bases each). Between the trimmed V and J ends, which lost 1 base and 4 bases, there was a span of 21 bases. Looked up from germline, CDR1 is KGHSH and CDR2 is LQKENI. This CDR3 region has 18 residues. CDR3 region: CASSPRPEGPWGADTQYF. The CDR3 DNA is TGTGCCAGCTCACCACGACCCGAGGGACCCTGGGGCGCAGATACGCAGTATTTT.

The V and J genes are TRBV7-9 and TRBJ2-1; 9 positions agree with TRBD2. Germline V gene lookup returns CDR1 SEHNR and CDR2 FQNEAQ (reference sequence). V trimming: 1 base; J trimming: 1 base; junction bases outside the gene matches: 5. The CDR3 spans 17 residues. The CDR3 DNA follows: TGTGCCAGCAGCTTAGGTAGCGGGGGTAAATCCTACAATGAGCAGTTCTTC. Translating gives CASSLGSGGKSYNEQFF.

The chain recombines TRBV15 with TRBJ2-7, with TRBD1 as a possible D gene (5 bases). The CDR3 is 12 residues long. The germline V gene has CDR1 LNHNV and CDR2 YYDKDF (reference sequence). Trimming removed 2 bases from V and 3 bases from J, with 5 bases in between. The CDR3 loop is CATSRQGYEQYF. The CDR3 region has the DNA TGTGCCACCAGCAGACAGGGCTACGAGCAGTACTTC.